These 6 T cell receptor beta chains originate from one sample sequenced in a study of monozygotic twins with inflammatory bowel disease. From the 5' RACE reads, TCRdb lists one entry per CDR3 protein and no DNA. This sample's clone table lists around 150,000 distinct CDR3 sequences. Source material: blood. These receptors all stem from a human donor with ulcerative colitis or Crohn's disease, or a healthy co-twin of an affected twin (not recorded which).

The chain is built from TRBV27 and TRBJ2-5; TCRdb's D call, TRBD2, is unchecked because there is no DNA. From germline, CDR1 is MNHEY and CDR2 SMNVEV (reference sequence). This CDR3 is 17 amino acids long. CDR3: CASSVDGTSGNQETQYF.

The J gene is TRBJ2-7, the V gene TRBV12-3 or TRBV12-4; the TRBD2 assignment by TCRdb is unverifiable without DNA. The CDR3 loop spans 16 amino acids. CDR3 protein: CASSSHHLAGGTEQYF.

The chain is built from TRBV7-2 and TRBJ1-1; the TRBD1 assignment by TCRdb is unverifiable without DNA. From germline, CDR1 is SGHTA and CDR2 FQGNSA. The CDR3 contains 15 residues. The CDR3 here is CASSLAYRDRRGAFF.

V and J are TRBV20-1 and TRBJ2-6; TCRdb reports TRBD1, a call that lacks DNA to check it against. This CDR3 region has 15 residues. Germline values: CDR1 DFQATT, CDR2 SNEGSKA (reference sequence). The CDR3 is CSARGQGAGANVLTF.

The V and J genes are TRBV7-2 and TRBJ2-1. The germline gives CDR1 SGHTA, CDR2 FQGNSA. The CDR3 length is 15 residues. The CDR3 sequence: CASSSSWSSYNEQFF.

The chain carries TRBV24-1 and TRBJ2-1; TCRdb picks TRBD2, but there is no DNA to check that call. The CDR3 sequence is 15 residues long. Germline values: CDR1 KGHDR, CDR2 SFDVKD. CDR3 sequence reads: CATSDLGTVRDEQFF.